A selection of T cell receptor beta chains follows, all from one sample in a study of neoadjuvant nivolumab and ipilimumab in lung cancer. The method was immunoSEQ multiplex PCR; TCRdb's version includes in-frame clones alone and lacks a portion of them. The table records about 27,000 clones, about 76% of them present only once. This material consisted of tumor tissue, taken after neoadjuvant nivolumab, alone or with ipilimumab, at or shortly before surgery. The receptor source for this set is an adult with non-small cell lung cancer. CDR3s include the opening cysteine and the closing phenylalanine or tryptophan. A D gene is named only where the DNA matches it firmly. Size values are once, few and many counts, or a class for expanded clones, and some rows have none.

TRBV5-4,TRBJ2-3,NA,NA,TGTGCCAGCAGCTTGGCCGGGACTCCCACAGATACGCAGTATTTT,CASSLAGTPTDTQYF
TRBV29-1,TRBJ1-1,NA,NA,TGCAGCGTTGGGACAAACACTGAAGCTTTCTTT,CSVGTNTEAFF
TRBV11-3,TRBJ1-2,NA,NA,TGTGCCAGCAGCTTAGTGGGGGTTGGCTACACCTTC,CASSLVGVGYTF
TRBV19,TRBJ1-5,NA,few,TGTGCCAGTAGTATAGATTCGTCGGCAGCCTTTAGCAATCAGCCCCAGCATTTT,CASSIDSSAAFSNQPQHF
TRBV6-5,TRBJ1-1,TRBD1,NA,TGTGCCAGCAGTTATTTCACAGGGGGTGGGACTGAAGCTTTCTTT,CASSYFTGGGTEAFF
TRBV5-4,TRBJ2-3,TRBD2,NA,TGTGCCAGCACCACGACTAGCGGGTTCGCAGATACGCAGTATTTT,CASTTTSGFADTQYF
TRBV6-5,TRBJ2-7,NA,NA,TGTGCCAGCAGCCCCCGTGACCCCGGGGAGGAGCAGTACTTC,CASSPRDPGEEQYF
TRBV27,TRBJ1-6,TRBD1,NA,TGTGCCAGCAGGGGACAGGGGAATTCACCCCTCCACTTT,CASRGQGNSPLHF
TRBV7-9,TRBJ1-2,NA,few,TGTGCCAGCAGCCCTCCCCAGGGGTTTTACACCTTC,CASSPPQGFYTF
TRBV11-2,TRBJ2-5,NA,large,TGTGCCAGCAGCTTAGATCCGGCAGGGGTTGGACAGACCCAGTACTTC,CASSLDPAGVGQTQYF
TRBV11-2,TRBJ2-5,NA,NA,TGTGCCAGCAGCCGTAATAGGGGCATGGAGACCCAGTACTTC,CASSRNRGMETQYF
TRBV5-5,TRBJ1-6,TRBD1,NA,TGTGCCAGCAGTTGGGACAGGGTGGGTGGTTCACCCCTCCACTTT,CASSWDRVGGSPLHF
TRBV2,TRBJ2-7,TRBD2,NA,TGTGCCAGCAGTGAGGGGGGGAGCTCCTACGAGCAGTACTTC,CASSEGGSSYEQYF
TRBV7-9,TRBJ1-2,TRBD1,NA,TGTGCCAGCAGCTTAATGCAGGGGGCTCTTGGCTACACCTTC,CASSLMQGALGYTF
TRBV9,TRBJ2-2,NA,NA,TGTGCCAGCAGCCCTCGCCGGCCGAACACCGGGGAGCTGTTTTTT,CASSPRRPNTGELFF